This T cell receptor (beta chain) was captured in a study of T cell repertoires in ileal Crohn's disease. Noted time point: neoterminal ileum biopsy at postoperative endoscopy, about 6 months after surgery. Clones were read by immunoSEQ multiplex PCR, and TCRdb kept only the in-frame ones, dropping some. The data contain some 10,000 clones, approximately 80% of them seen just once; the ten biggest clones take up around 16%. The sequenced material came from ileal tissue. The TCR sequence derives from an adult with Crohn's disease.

The CDR3 DNA reads as TGTGCCAGCAGTGAAAACGGGGTAGGGTACAATGAGCAGTTCTTC. Protein: CASSENGVGYNEQFF. The rearrangement links TRBV2 to TRBJ2-1; D may be TRBD2 (5 bases). Between the trimmed V and J ends, which lost 2 bases and 4 bases, there was a span of 12 bases. Per germline, CDR1 SNHLY and CDR2 FYNNEI. The CDR3 spans 15 residues.